The sequence of this TCR beta chain was determined in a study of blood T cell repertoires in COVID-19. Study at large: Some COVID-19 samples were acute and others convalescent; all came from the United States, Italy and Spain.

CDR1 is SGHTA, CDR2 FQGTGA, per germline. Trimming at V came to 5 bases and at J to 5 bases, leaving 4 bases not matched to a gene. The CDR3 is made up of 13 amino acids. Clinical history as reported by participants underpinned cohort assignment. Someone with COVID-19 had been met by exposed participants within 2 weeks before study entry. Assay used: immunoSEQ multiplex PCR; TCRdb lists only in-frame clones, some missing. Of a few hundred thousand clones detected, more than 70% appear once; the ten largest clones hold 1.4%. The V gene is TRBV7-3, the J gene TRBJ2-7; 9 bases fit TRBD1. Sequencing was carried out using PBMCs or T cells enriched from blood (not recorded which). The clonotype comes from a woman younger than 30 who had been exposed to COVID-19. Here the CDR3 DNA reads TGTGCCAGCAGCCGACAGGGGGTCAACGAGCAGTACTTC. It is translated as CASSRQGVNEQYF. Complete variable domain (other parts from reference TRBV7-3 and TRBJ2-7): GAGVSQTPSNKVTEKGKYVELRCDPISGHTALYWYRQSLGQGPEFLIYFQGTGAADDSGLPNDRFFAVRPEGSVSTLKIQRTERGDSAVYLCASSRQGVNEQYFGPGTRLTVT.